These T cell receptor beta chains were read from a single sample in a study of long-term antiretroviral therapy in people with HIV. The data were produced by immunoSEQ multiplex PCR, yet TCRdb's version contains in-frame clones alone and is incomplete. The sample has fewer than 45,000 clones, 70% to 90% seen once. The sequenced sample was unsorted PBMCs, obtained 2.2 years after starting antiretroviral therapy. Receptor source: a man aged 18 to 30 with HIV. Each CDR3 is given with its conserved first and last residue. The D gene is left open where the match is weak. A row's size may be missing; if present it is once, few, many or a size class.

D	V	J	size	length	CDR3	DNA
.	TRBV7-9	TRBJ2-1	.	16	CASSARLTGAYNEQFF	TGTGCCAGCAGCGCACGACTGACGGGGGCCTACAATGAGCAGTTCTTC
TRBD1	TRBV7-9	TRBJ2-1	.	15	CASSLLQGAVNEQFF	TGTGCCAGCAGCTTATTGCAGGGGGCCGTAAATGAGCAGTTCTTC
TRBD1	TRBV4-1	TRBJ2-7	few	14	CASSQGDRGYEQYF	TGCGCCAGCAGCCAAGGGGACAGGGGCTACGAGCAGTACTTC
TRBD1	TRBV7-9	TRBJ1-1	.	13	CASSRQGSTEAFF	TGTGCCAGCAGCCGACAGGGGAGCACTGAAGCTTTCTTT
TRBD2	TRBV11-2	TRBJ2-5	.	16	CASSSWTSGGQETQYF	TGTGCCAGCAGCTCTTGGACTAGCGGGGGCCAAGAGACCCAGTACTTC
.	TRBV30	TRBJ1-1	.	14	CAWSSRRPRVEAFF	TGTGCCTGGAGTTCAAGGCGTCCGAGGGTAGAAGCTTTCTTT
.	TRBV28	TRBJ2-7	.	12	CASSQGSLRQYF	TGTGCCAGCAGCCAGGGGTCTCTTCGTCAGTACTTC
.	TRBV19	TRBJ1-1	.	12	CASSIRWSEAFF	TGTGCCAGTAGTATTAGGTGGAGTGAAGCTTTCTTT
TRBD1	TRBV5-1	TRBJ1-1	.	15	CASSFQTGMNTEAFF	TGCGCCAGCAGCTTCCAGACAGGGATGAACACTGAAGCTTTCTTT
TRBD1	TRBV28	TRBJ1-5	once	14	CASSRDRGYQPQHF	TGTGCCAGCAGCCGAGACAGGGGATATCAGCCCCAGCATTTT
.	TRBV28	TRBJ1-2	.	15	CASSSRRGLGYGYTF	TGTGCCAGCAGTTCCCGCAGGGGACTTGGCTATGGCTACACCTTC
.	TRBV5-4	TRBJ2-7	.	15	CASSLAKRSSYEQYF	TGTGCCAGCAGCTTGGCCAAGCGGAGCTCCTACGAGCAGTACTTC